What follows are 28 T cell receptor beta chains derived from one specimen sequenced in a study of blood T cell repertoires in COVID-19. Clones were read by immunoSEQ multiplex PCR, and TCRdb kept only the in-frame ones, dropping some. The table records around 260,000 clones, about nine tenths of them present only once. The sample taken for sequencing was peripheral blood. The receptors originated from a young woman with active or convalescent COVID-19.

The rearrangement joins TRBV2 to TRBJ1-2; D possibly corresponds to TRBD1 (6 bases). V dropped 7 bases and J dropped 1 base, with 16 bases sitting between them. This CDR3 has 15 residues. CDR1 is SNHLY and CDR2 is FYNNEI in the germline V gene. CDR3 in amino acids: CASNPQGADNYGYTF. For the CDR3, the DNA is TGTGCCAGCAATCCACAGGGAGCAGATAACTATGGCTACACCTTC.

The chain couples TRBV14 to TRBJ1-2; 8 nucleotides align to TRBD1. Looked up from germline, CDR1 is SGHDN and CDR2 is FVKESK. Losses at the gene ends were 3 bases for V and 5 bases for J; bases not matched to a gene: 8. The CDR3 contains 15 residues. The DNA of the CDR3 is TGTGCCAGCAGCCACCTGACAGGGGCCGAATATGGCTACACCTTC. Translated: CASSHLTGAEYGYTF.

CDR3 residues: CASSLNRGISPLHF. The DNA for the CDR3 is TGTGCCAGCAGCTTAAACAGGGGGATTTCACCCCTCCACTTT. J is TRBJ1-6 and V is TRBV7-2; the match to TRBD1 covers 8 bases. CDR1 and CDR2 from the germline V gene are SGHTA and FQGNSA. Germline trimming cut 2 bases from V and 9 bases from J; bases unmatched to any gene: 3. The CDR3 covers 14 residues.

The V call is TRBV6-5, the J call TRBJ2-3; D gene unclear. The V end was cut by 2 bases, the J end by 5 bases, with 5 bases between. The CDR3 has 12 residues. Looked up from germline, CDR1 is MNHEY and CDR2 is SVGAGI. CDR3 bases: TGTGCCAGCAGTTACGAGCGAGATACGCAGTATTTT. This gives the protein CASSYERDTQYF.

The rearrangement uses TRBV6-2 or TRBV6-3 and TRBJ2-5; 12 bases map to TRBD2. V was clipped by 4 bases and J by 5 bases; unmatched bases: 2. Germline V CDR1 and CDR2: MNHEY, SVGEGT. The CDR3 consists of 14 residues. CDR3 in amino acids: CASSSGTSGETQYF. CDR3 sequence (DNA): TGTGCCAGCAGTTCCGGGACTAGCGGGGAGACCCAGTACTTC.

A few counts support this clone. The chain couples TRBV7-9 to TRBJ2-1; TRBD2 agrees at 8 bases. The germline CDR1 and CDR2 sequences are SEHNR and FQNEAQ (reference sequence). This CDR3 has 13 residues. V dropped 7 bases and J dropped 4; count of bases not matched to a gene: 3. CDR3 DNA sequence: TGTGCCAGCATTGGACTAGCATACAATGAGCAGTTCTTC. Its translation is CASIGLAYNEQFF.

The chain links TRBV6-6 to TRBJ2-1; 7 nucleotides match TRBD1. The CDR3 sequence is 15 residues long. Trimming took 0 bases from V and 6 from J; bases not matched to a gene: 5. Looked up from germline, CDR1 is MNHNY and CDR2 is SVGAGI (reference sequence). Here the CDR3 reads CASSYSRDSSNEQFF. Written as DNA, the CDR3 is TGTGCCAGCAGTTACTCCCGGGACAGCTCCAATGAGCAGTTCTTC.

This clone was detected only once. This chain connects TRBV7-8 to TRBJ2-5, with D maybe TRBD2 (6 bases). Per germline, CDR1 SGHVS and CDR2 FQNEAQ. The CDR3 has 16 amino acids. Trimming stripped 1 base from V and 5 bases from J, with 17 bases between. CDR3 in DNA: TGTGCCAGCAGCTTAGTCCTAGCGAGGACGGTGGAGACCCAGTACTTC. Translation gives CASSLVLARTVETQYF.

The chain has TRBV7-2 and TRBJ2-7, with 7 bases lining up with TRBD2. J gave up 6 bases and V 1 base, and 6 bases lay outside the gene matches. Germline CDR1 and CDR2: SGHTA and FQGNSA. The CDR3 has 14 amino acids. CDR3 in DNA: TGTGCCAGCAGCTTAGGACTAGCCTCCCGCGAGCAGTACTTC. Translation gives CASSLGLASREQYF. The full variable domain, its missing parts supplied by reference TRBV7-2 and TRBJ2-7, is GAGVSQSPSNKVTEKGKDVELRCDPISGHTALYWYRQSLGQGLEFLIYFQGNSAPDKSGLPSDRFSAERTGGSVSTLTIQRTQQEDSAVYLCASSLGLASREQYFGPGTRLTVT.

The chain combines TRBV3-1 (or the pseudogene TRBV3-2) with TRBJ1-5; D is unclear. CDR1 and CDR2 from the germline V gene are LGHDT and YNNKEL (reference sequence). The CDR3 loop spans 14 amino acids. V was shortened by 1 base and J by 7 bases, with 11 bases between the two germline ends. The CDR3 DNA follows: TGTGCCAGCAGCCAAGTTGGAGTTTTCCAGCCCCAGCATTTT. It specifies CASSQVGVFQPQHF.

This clone was seen a few times. The gene calls are TRBV11-3 and TRBJ2-3; 8 positions agree with TRBD2. V lost 5 bases, J lost 4 bases, and 2 bases stayed unmatched. Germline CDR1 and CDR2: SGHNT and YENEEA. This CDR3 is 13 amino acids long. Written as DNA, the CDR3 is TGTGCCAGCAGCACGCGGGGGGCAGATACGCAGTATTTT. This gives the protein CASSTRGADTQYF. The whole variable domain, remainder taken from reference TRBV11-3 and TRBJ2-3, is EAGVVQSPRYKIIEKKQPVAFWCNPISGHNTLYWYLQNLGQGPELLIRYENEEAVDDSQLPKDRFSAERLKGVDSTLKIQPAELGDSAVYLCASSTRGADTQYFGPGTRLTVL.

The chain is built from TRBV5-4 and TRBJ2-4, with TRBD2 matching 7 bases. Trimming removed 2 bases from V and 6 bases from J; junction bases left unmatched: 11. Germline V gene data show CDR1 as SGHNT and CDR2 as YYREEE (reference sequence). The CDR3 covers 16 residues. The CDR3: CASSLPSSGQLNIQYF. The DNA for the CDR3 is TGTGCCAGCAGCTTACCTTCTAGCGGCCAATTAAACATTCAGTACTTC.

The chain links TRBV6-2 or TRBV6-3 to TRBJ1-2; tentative D call: TRBD1 (5 bases). Trimming left V 4 bases short and J 7 bases short, with 25 bases between. In germline, CDR1 is MNHEY, CDR2 SVGEGT. This CDR3 spans 17 amino acids. The CDR3 spells CASSSFVIRGGHPGYTF. Written as DNA, the CDR3 is TGTGCCAGCAGTTCCTTTGTGATCCGGGGAGGACACCCTGGCTACACCTTC.

This chain uses TRBV5-1 with TRBJ1-3, with D tentatively TRBD1 (6 bases). The V and J ends lost 3 bases and 1 base respectively, with 8 bases between them. This CDR3 spans 14 amino acids. Germline CDR1 reads SGHRS; CDR2 reads YFSETQ. The CDR3 DNA is TGCGCCAGCAGCTCCCAGGGGTCTGGAAACACCATATATTTT. Translated: CASSSQGSGNTIYF.

V usage is TRBV19 and J usage is TRBJ1-1; a possible D gene is TRBD1 (6 bases). Germline V CDR1 and CDR2: LNHDA, SQIVND (reference sequence). V lost 8 bases and J 4 bases, leaving 20 bases between the germline ends. The CDR3 runs to 15 residues. The CDR3 DNA sequence: TGTGCCAGTGTTCGGGAAGGGGGTAGGAGCACTGAAGCTTTCTTT. It is translated as CASVREGGRSTEAFF.

V and J are TRBV2 and TRBJ1-5; 9 bases agree with TRBD1. The CDR3 runs 18 residues. The junction had 11 bases not matched to a gene; V was cut back by 4 bases and J by 1 base. The germline gives CDR1 SNHLY, CDR2 FYNNEI. For the CDR3, the DNA is TGTGCCAGCAGTGGCCGAATACAGGGGGCTACGAGCAATCAGCCCCAGCATTTT. It translates to CASSGRIQGATSNQPQHF.

The chain has TRBV24-1 and TRBJ2-3; D unresolved. V dropped 9 bases and J dropped 4 bases, with 19 bases sitting between them. Germline V gene sequence: CDR1 KGHDR, CDR2 SFDVKD. CDR3 size: 15 residues. CDR3 in DNA: TGTGCCACCGGCGGCGCACCTAACTCCCCAGATACGCAGTATTTT. Its protein is CATGGAPNSPDTQYF.

This chain uses TRBV5-1 with TRBJ1-1; D may be TRBD1 (6 bases). The ends were cut back, 4 bases at V and 12 bases at J, with 22 bases in the middle. Per the germline V gene, CDR1 is SGHRS and CDR2 is YFSETQ. The CDR3 is made up of 14 amino acids. CDR3 nucleotides: TGCGCCAGCAGCCTCAGCCAGGGGAACAAGAGGACTTTCTTT. It codes for CASSLSQGNKRTFF.

The rearrangement joins TRBV5-1 to TRBJ1-3; D not resolved. Germline loops: CDR1 SGHRS, CDR2 YFSETQ. This CDR3 has 15 residues. The V and J ends lost 0 bases and 4 bases respectively, with 11 bases between them. The CDR3 spells CASSLDPQNGNTIYF. In DNA, the CDR3 is TGCGCCAGCAGCTTGGACCCGCAGAACGGAAACACCATATATTTT.

The chain employs TRBV27 and TRBJ2-7; TRBD2 might be the D (6 bases). V gave up 0 bases and J gave up 2 bases, with 11 bases separating them. CDR3 length: 15 residues. CDR1 is MNHEY, CDR2 SMNVEV, per germline (reference sequence). The CDR3 here is CASSLSRGAPYEQYF. In DNA, the CDR3 is TGTGCCAGCAGTTTATCGCGGGGAGCACCCTACGAGCAGTACTTC.

The chain carries TRBV2 and TRBJ2-7; D may be TRBD2 (5 bases). CDR3 length: 11 residues. V was trimmed by 7 bases and J by 6 bases, leaving 10 bases between them. Per germline, CDR1 SNHLY and CDR2 FYNNEI. The CDR3 loop reads CASTEGAEQYF. CDR3 in DNA: TGTGCCAGCACCGAGGGTGCCGAGCAGTACTTC.

The rearrangement links TRBV2 to TRBJ2-6; 8 positions agree with TRBD1. V shed 6 bases, J shed 2 bases, and the junction held 6 bases outside the gene matches. The length of the CDR3 is 16 residues. Germline loops: CDR1 SNHLY, CDR2 FYNNEI. The DNA of the CDR3 is TGTGCCAGCAGCCCGGGACAGGATACTGGGGCCAACGTCCTGACTTTC. It yields the protein CASSPGQDTGANVLTF.

The count of this clone is one. This chain uses TRBV4-2 with TRBJ1-5, with TRBD1 identical over 9 bases. The CDR3 covers 16 residues. The junction had 10 bases not matched to a gene; V was cut back by 3 bases and J by 7 bases. Germline lookup yields CDR1 LGHNA and CDR2 YNFKEQ. The CDR3 DNA sequence: TGTGCCAGCAGCCACGAACAGGGGGCGACAGAACAGCCCCAGCATTTT. It yields the protein CASSHEQGATEQPQHF.

The chain recombines TRBV6-6 with TRBJ1-1; D remains ambiguous. Trimming cost V 6 bases and J 0 bases, with 8 bases left between them. Germline V lookup: CDR1 MNHNY, CDR2 SVGAGI (reference sequence). CDR3 length: 13 amino acids. The chain's CDR3 is CASSTGMNTEAFF. For the CDR3, the DNA is TGTGCCAGCAGCACCGGTATGAACACTGAAGCTTTCTTT.

The chain has TRBV7-2 and TRBJ2-3; TRBD1 aligns across 10 bases. V shed 5 bases, J shed 5 bases, and the junction held 7 bases outside the gene matches. This CDR3 is built from 15 residues. Germline values: CDR1 SGHTA, CDR2 FQGNSA. The CDR3 DNA follows: TGTGCCAGCAGCCCAAAGACAGGGGGCTTAGATACGCAGTATTTT. Translated, it gives CASSPKTGGLDTQYF.

This chain joins TRBV5-6 and TRBJ1-5, with 7 bases lining up with TRBD1. V was pared by 3 bases and J by 4 bases, with 4 bases of the junction left unmatched. CDR1 SGHDT and CDR2 YYEEEE come from the germline V gene. CDR3 length: 14 amino acids. The CDR3 is CASSWGQLNQPQHF. CDR3 bases: TGTGCCAGCAGCTGGGGACAGCTGAATCAGCCCCAGCATTTT.

The chain employs TRBV9 and TRBJ1-1; 9 bases align to TRBD1. The germline V gene encodes CDR1 SGDLS and CDR2 YYNGEE. The CDR3 is 15 amino acids. The J segment lost 5 bases and the V segment lost 3 bases, leaving 8 bases of the junction unmatched. The CDR3 nucleotides read TGTGCCAGCAGCGCTACCGGGACAGGGAGGACTGAAGCTTTCTTT. Translation gives CASSATGTGRTEAFF.

The chain recombines TRBV5-1 with TRBJ1-1; TRBD1 matches 7 bases. V lost 4 bases to trimming and J lost 4 bases; unmatched junction nucleotides: 10. Germline assignment: CDR1 SGHRS and CDR2 YFSETQ. This CDR3 spans 15 amino acids. The DNA of the CDR3 is TGCGCCAGCAGCCGAGAGAGGGGGCGGGGCACTGAAGCTTTCTTT. Protein sequence: CASSRERGRGTEAFF.